The 30 T cell receptor beta chains presented below share a single source sample, sequenced in a study of post-analysis software for immune sequencing data. General observations from the study: TRBV5-6, TRBV5-1 and TRBV20-1 were among five TRBV segments more frequent in patients than controls.

These receptors' antigens are unknown. The TCR beta cDNA libraries carried unique molecular identifiers. One entry per CDR3 protein results from TCRdb running MiXCR on the PCR reads. The table shows more than 450,000 distinct CDR3 sequences, with 34% occurring only once. Sample: blood. These receptors all come from a girl aged 2-17 years with multiple sclerosis.

This chain links TRBV5-1 with TRBJ1-5; D is unresolved. This CDR3 contains 14 residues. Germline CDR1 reads SGHRS; CDR2 reads YFSETQ. Between the trimmed V and J ends, which lost 0 bases and 7 bases, there was a span of 11 bases. The chain's CDR3 is CASSLESGFQPQHF. The DNA of the CDR3 is TGCGCCAGCAGCTTGGAAAGTGGATTCCAGCCCCAGCATTTT.

In this sample, this clonotype turned up a few times. The V call is TRBV2, the J call TRBJ1-2, with D perhaps matching TRBD1 (6 bases). Germline values: CDR1 SNHLY, CDR2 FYNNEI. The CDR3 spans 13 residues. V dropped 1 base and J dropped 5 bases, with 8 bases sitting between them. CDR3 DNA: TGTGCCAGCAGTGAAGAGACAGGATATGGCTACACCTTC. Amino acid sequence: CASSEETGYGYTF.

This clonotype was picked up a small number of times. This chain uses TRBV10-3 with TRBJ2-7, with D perhaps being TRBD1 or TRBD2 (6 bases each). V was cut by 1 base and J by 6 bases, with 10 bases left in between. This CDR3 region has 13 residues. CDR1 and CDR2 (germline): ENHRY, SYGVKD. The chain's CDR3 is CAISELEGGEQYF. The CDR3 region has the DNA TGTGCCATCAGTGAGTTAGAGGGGGGCGAGCAGTACTTC.

This clonotype showed up just a few times. The J gene is TRBJ2-1, the V gene TRBV15; tentatively, D is TRBD1 or TRBD2 (6 bases each). V gave up 8 bases and J gave up 7 bases, with 27 bases separating them. Germline CDR1 LNHNV, CDR2 YYDKDF (reference sequence). There are 17 residues in the CDR3. CDR3 nucleotide sequence: TGTGCCACCGTTCGGGGGCTGGGAACTTTTTCCAGTAATGAGCAGTTCTTC. This gives the protein CATVRGLGTFSSNEQFF.

The rearrangement joins TRBV12-3 or TRBV12-4 to TRBJ1-2; the match to TRBD1 covers 7 bases. The V and J ends lost 7 bases and 4 bases, in that order; junction bases with no gene match: 9. The CDR3 sequence is 14 residues long. In DNA, the CDR3 is TGTGCCAGCAATCCACAGGGGTTCGGCTATGGCTACACCTTC. It yields the protein CASNPQGFGYGYTF.

This chain links TRBV5-1 with TRBJ1-1; 8 bases match TRBD1. CDR3 length: 15 amino acids. The V gene's germline CDR1 is SGHRS and CDR2 YFSETQ. V was pared by 9 bases and J by 1 base, with 11 bases of the junction left unmatched. CDR3 sequence: CATEELDRENTEAFF. CDR3 bases: TGCGCCACCGAAGAATTGGACAGGGAGAACACTGAAGCTTTCTTT.

This clonotype was picked up many times. J is TRBJ2-1 and V is TRBV6-5; 7 bases line up with TRBD2. The CDR3 sequence is 14 residues long. Germline V CDR1 and CDR2: MNHEY, SVGAGI. V shed 2 bases and J 6 bases; nucleotides not matched to a gene: 4. As DNA, the CDR3 is TGTGCCAGCAGTTACGGGGGGGGGAGCAATGAGCAGTTCTTC. Translating it yields CASSYGGGSNEQFF.

This clonotype appeared a single time. The rearrangement joins TRBV15 to TRBJ2-7, with 8 bases that match TRBD1. CDR3 length: 16 residues. V gave up 2 bases and J gave up 0 bases; unmatched junction bases: 6. Germline CDR1 is LNHNV and CDR2 is YYDKDF (reference sequence). The CDR3 reads CATSRTGTGSSYEQYF. The CDR3 bases are TGTGCCACCAGCAGAACCGGGACAGGAAGCTCCTACGAGCAGTACTTC.

The chain couples TRBV20-1 to TRBJ2-5; D perhaps matches TRBD2 (6 bases). In germline, CDR1 is DFQATT, CDR2 SNEGSKA (reference sequence). The CDR3 sequence is 16 residues long. The V end was cut by 3 bases, the J end by 2 bases, with 19 bases between. Written as DNA, the CDR3 is TGCAGTGCTAGGACCGGCCTGGCGGGGTGGCAAGAGACCCAGTACTTC. This gives the protein CSARTGLAGWQETQYF.

This clonotype showed up just a few times. This chain joins TRBV20-1 and TRBJ1-5, with 10 bases that match TRBD1. With 3 bases clipped from V and 8 bases from J, the junction kept 4 bases outside the gene matches. Per germline, CDR1 DFQATT and CDR2 SNEGSKA (reference sequence). This CDR3 has 13 amino acids. CDR3 sequence (DNA): TGCAGTGCTAGGGACAGGGGGGAAGAGCCCCAGCATTTT. This sequence encodes CSARDRGEEPQHF.

The chain is built from TRBV20-1 and TRBJ2-4; maybe TRBD2 (7 bases). Per germline, CDR1 DFQATT and CDR2 SNEGSKA (reference sequence). Trimming removed 5 bases from V and 1 base from J, with 18 bases in between. The CDR3 consists of 16 residues. The CDR3 protein is CSALAGAGGAKNIQYF. CDR3 bases: TGCAGTGCTCTCGCGGGGGCCGGAGGGGCCAAAAACATTCAGTACTTC.

The chain links TRBV4-1 to TRBJ1-4; TRBD1 is a possible D gene (5 bases). Germline CDR1 and CDR2: MGHRA and YSYEKL. The CDR3 has 17 residues. V was clipped by 4 bases and J by 6 bases, with 21 bases between them. Written as DNA, the CDR3 is TGCGCCAGCAGCCCCAGCCCCGGGGTAGGGGATTATGAAAAACTGTTTTTT. Translated: CASSPSPGVGDYEKLFF.

The rearrangement links TRBV4-1 to TRBJ2-4; D is perhaps TRBD2 (5 bases). V was shortened by 0 bases and J by 3 bases, with 27 bases between the two germline ends. Germline-derived CDR1 and CDR2 are MGHRA and YSYEKL. The CDR3 extends over 21 amino acids. The CDR3: CASSQDRGQGWGSSVKNIQYF. The CDR3, as DNA: TGCGCCAGCAGCCAAGATCGAGGGCAAGGGTGGGGTTCGTCGGTCAAAAACATTCAGTACTTC.

The V gene is TRBV5-1, the J gene TRBJ2-3; D is unclear. This CDR3 has 14 residues. Germline lookup yields CDR1 SGHRS and CDR2 YFSETQ. The germline V and J ends were trimmed by 5 bases and 0 bases, with 10 bases remaining between them. The CDR3 sequence: CASRGSLSTDTQYF. The DNA of the CDR3 is TGCGCCAGCAGAGGGTCACTTAGCACAGATACGCAGTATTTT.

The chain carries TRBV27 and TRBJ1-1; possible D gene TRBD1, 5 bases. The ends were cut back, 3 bases at V and 0 bases at J, with 20 bases in the middle. The CDR3 has 18 residues. CDR1 MNHEY and CDR2 SMNVEV come from the germline V gene (reference sequence). The CDR3 protein is CASSFLGGPGSMNTEAFF. The CDR3 DNA reads TGTGCCAGCAGTTTTTTGGGGGGACCCGGGAGTATGAACACTGAAGCTTTCTTT.

This clonotype showed up just once. This chain uses TRBV15 with TRBJ2-6; D is possibly TRBD2 (5 bases). The CDR3 has 17 residues. Trimming pared 4 bases from V and 5 bases from J, leaving 18 bases between. Germline CDR1 LNHNV, CDR2 YYDKDF (reference sequence). The CDR3 reads CATSTFQLDLRANVLTF. The CDR3 coding sequence is TGTGCCACCAGCACCTTCCAACTGGACTTACGGGCCAACGTCCTGACTTTC.

This clonotype was counted a single time. The V call is TRBV13, the J call TRBJ2-4; D unresolved. TRBJ2-7 explains the end of the DNA better; the J call may be wrong. The CDR3 length is 17 residues. Germline V lookup: CDR1 PRHDT, CDR2 FYEKMQ (reference sequence). Written as DNA, the CDR3 is TGTGCCAGCAGCCTAACGCGAAGGAACCCAGGAAGGTACGAGCAGTACTTC. This codes for CASSLTRRNPGRYEQYF.

The gene calls are TRBV3-1 and TRBJ2-7; D unclear. This CDR3 is built from 13 residues. Germline CDR1 reads LGHDT; CDR2 reads YNNKEL (reference sequence). Trimming took 4 bases from V and 8 from J, leaving 15 bases between them. The CDR3 loop reads CASSLPPMGKQYF. CDR3 DNA: TGTGCCAGCAGCCTCCCGCCCATGGGGAAGCAGTACTTC.

This rearrangement joins TRBV20-1 to TRBJ1-1, with 9 bases lining up with TRBD1. The CDR3 extends over 14 amino acids. With V trimmed by 2 bases and J by 6 bases, 7 bases remained unmatched. Germline CDR1 and CDR2: DFQATT and SNEGSKA (reference sequence). The CDR3 nucleotides are TGCAGTGCTAGAACGACAGGGGGGTTCCCTGAAGCTTTCTTT. The encoded protein is CSARTTGGFPEAFF.

The chain employs TRBV20-1 and TRBJ2-5; a weak D match, TRBD2 (7 bases). CDR1 is DFQATT, CDR2 SNEGSKA, per germline (reference sequence). With 2 bases removed from V and 3 bases from J, the gap between germline ends came to 16 bases. CDR3 length: 15 amino acids. CDR3 nucleotide sequence: TGCAGTGCTAGATTTGCGGGGGCGATGGAAGAGACCCAGTACTTC. Protein product: CSARFAGAMEETQYF.

This chain links TRBV5-4 with TRBJ2-3; D unresolved. The CDR3 loop spans 13 amino acids. The V end was cut by 4 bases, the J end by 1 base, with 7 bases between. Per germline, CDR1 SGHNT and CDR2 YYREEE (reference sequence). This CDR3 reads CASSTVGTDTQYF. The CDR3 DNA is TGTGCCAGCAGCACCGTTGGCACAGATACGCAGTATTTT.

A word on this clonotype: A much larger clone is a single base away; this may be a read error. The chain has TRBV5-1 and TRBJ2-3, with 8 bases identical to TRBD2. Germline trimming cut 0 bases from V and 1 base from J; bases unmatched to any gene: 1. In germline, CDR1 is SGHRS, CDR2 YFSETQ. The CDR3 runs to 15 residues. The CDR3, as DNA: TGCGCCAGCAGCTTGGAACTAGCGGGCACAGATACGCAGTATTTT. Residues: CASSLELAGTDTQYF.

The rearrangement links TRBV27 to TRBJ2-1; D possibly matches TRBD1 or TRBD2 (5 bases each). The CDR3 is 13 amino acids. Trimming pared 5 bases from V and 9 bases from J, leaving 14 bases between. Germline V lookup: CDR1 MNHEY, CDR2 SMNVEV (reference sequence). CDR3 sequence (DNA): TGTGCCAGCAGTCTTCCGGGGCGGTTTGAGCAGTTCTTC. Translation gives CASSLPGRFEQFF.

This chain uses TRBV5-1 with TRBJ2-1; possible D gene TRBD2, 5 bases. Per the germline V gene, CDR1 is SGHRS and CDR2 is YFSETQ. V was shortened by 0 bases and J by 3 bases, with 7 bases between the two germline ends. This CDR3 region has 14 residues. CDR3 sequence reads: CASSLGGYYNEQFF. In DNA form, the CDR3 reads TGCGCCAGCAGCTTGGGAGGGTACTACAATGAGCAGTTCTTC.

The sample holds a few counts of this clonotype. The chain links TRBV5-1 to TRBJ2-5; possibly TRBD2 for D (6 bases). The germline V gene encodes CDR1 SGHRS and CDR2 YFSETQ. The length of the CDR3 is 15 residues. The V and J ends lost 1 base and 2 bases respectively, with 12 bases between them. CDR3 sequence (DNA): TGCGCCAGCAGCTTGAGAAGCGGGCCACAAGAGACCCAGTACTTC. It encodes CASSLRSGPQETQYF.

Of note for this clonotype: One base away lies a much larger clone, so this may be a sequencing read error. V and J are TRBV7-8 and TRBJ2-1; D uncertain. The CDR3 contains 15 residues. Germline V gene lookup returns CDR1 SGHVS and CDR2 FQNEAQ. The chain's CDR3 is CASSLYGSSYNGQFF. The CDR3 DNA follows: TGTGCCAGCAGCTTATACGGAAGCTCCTACAATGGGCAGTTCTTC.

This chain uses TRBV7-9 with TRBJ2-1; no clear D gene. The CDR3 loop spans 13 amino acids. Germline V CDR1 and CDR2: SEHNR, FQNEAQ (reference sequence). Deletions cut 3 bases from V and 7 bases from J, with 10 bases between. DNA of the CDR3: TGTGCCAGCAGCTTCTTTCAGTATAATGAGCAGTTCTTC. Translation: CASSFFQYNEQFF.

This chain uses TRBV18 with TRBJ2-4; TRBD1 might be the D (5 bases). CDR3 size: 15 residues. Germline assignment: CDR1 KGHSH and CDR2 LQKENI. Trimming took off 3 bases at V and 0 bases at J, with 9 bases between the two ends. CDR3 DNA: TGTGCCAGCTCACCGATGACAGAAGCCAAAAACATTCAGTACTTC. Translating gives CASSPMTEAKNIQYF.

This chain links TRBV5-1 with TRBJ2-3; TRBD2 agrees at 11 bases. Germline CDR1 reads SGHRS; CDR2 reads YFSETQ. The CDR3 runs 18 residues. Unmatched junction bases numbered 6, after V lost 0 bases and J lost 0 bases. The CDR3 loop reads CASSLGGTSGTSTDTQYF. CDR3 bases: TGCGCCAGCAGCTTGGGGGGGACTAGCGGAACTAGCACAGATACGCAGTATTTT.

The rearrangement links TRBV7-9 to TRBJ1-2, with TRBD1 identical over 9 bases. The ends lost 0 bases at V and 7 bases at J; junction bases unmatched: 6. Germline V lookup: CDR1 SEHNR, CDR2 FQNEAQ (reference sequence). This CDR3 is built from 15 residues. CDR3 residues: CASSLALGTGTGYTF. As DNA, the CDR3 is TGTGCCAGCAGCTTAGCACTCGGGACAGGGACTGGCTACACCTTC.